A selection of T cell receptor beta chains follows, all from one sample in a study of T cell responses to AZD1222 COVID-19 vaccine. Assay used: immunoSEQ multiplex PCR; TCRdb lists only in-frame clones, some missing. Of some 130,000 clones listed, approximately 84% are singletons. The specimen was peripheral blood, collected on day 0 of AZD1222 vaccination. These TCRs come from an adult in good health. Both conserved end residues are part of each CDR3. Fields, in order: D gene, V gene, clone size, J gene, CDR3 DNA, CDR3 protein. D genes are given only for firm matches. Size is omitted from some rows. Given values are once, few, many or a class for expanded clones.

.	TRBV6-4	.	TRBJ2-3	TGTGCCAGCAGTGAGGGCGACTCGGGGACGCAGTATTTT	CASSEGDSGTQYF
TRBD1	TRBV19	.	TRBJ1-4	TGTGCCAGTAGTGCTCGGGACAGCAATAATGAAAAACTGTTTTTT	CASSARDSNNEKLFF
.	TRBV6-1	few	TRBJ2-7	TGTGCCAGCAGTGAAGAGGAGGGGGCGAGTAACGTTGCGGCCTACGAGCAGTACTTC	CASSEEEGASNVAAYEQYF
TRBD1	TRBV5-6	.	TRBJ1-5	TGTGCCAGCAGCGAGGGGGCAGGGGATAATCAGCCCCAGCATTTT	CASSEGAGDNQPQHF
.	TRBV28	.	TRBJ2-1	TGTGCCACCGGGGCAGTCTCCTACAATGAGCAGTTCTTC	CATGAVSYNEQFF
.	TRBV6-5	.	TRBJ2-5	TGTGCCAGCAGTTACTCGCCAGGACGGCAAGAGACCCAGTACTTC	CASSYSPGRQETQYF
.	TRBV19	.	TRBJ1-1	TGTGCCAGTAGGCTCTTAGAACATGGACAGCCTAAAGCTTTCTTT	CASRLLEHGQPKAFF
.	TRBV9	.	TRBJ1-2	TGTGCCAGCAGCGTAGACAGGGACGGTGGCTACACCTTC	CASSVDRDGGYTF
.	TRBV2	.	TRBJ1-2	TGTGCCAGCTCAGATATGCTCTATGGCTACACCTTC	CASSDMLYGYTF
.	TRBV7-8	.	TRBJ2-7	TGTGCCAGCAGCTTAGCGCATGGGGAGCAGTACTTC	CASSLAHGEQYF
.	TRBV28	.	TRBJ1-3	TGTGCCAGCAGTTTATACTACAGGGAAATTAAATCCATATATTTT	CASSLYYREIKSIYF
TRBD2	TRBV3-1/TRBV3-2	.	TRBJ2-7	TGTGCCAGCAGCCACAGCGGGGGGCCTACCTACGAGCAGTACTTC	CASSHSGGPTYEQYF
.	TRBV2	.	TRBJ1-5	TGTGCCAGCAGTGGGACCCCCGTAGGGCAGCCCCAGCATTTT	CASSGTPVGQPQHF
.	TRBV6-2/TRBV6-3	.	TRBJ1-6	TGTGCCAGCAGTTACTCGGGGGGCAATTCACCCCTCCACTTT	CASSYSGGNSPLHF
.	TRBV19	once	TRBJ1-1	TGTGCCAGTAGTCCGGGACATGCTGGCACTGAAGCTTTCTTT	CASSPGHAGTEAFF
.	TRBV3-1/TRBV3-2	.	TRBJ1-4	TGTGCCAGCAGCCCGACAACAACTAATGAAAAACTGTTTTTT	CASSPTTTNEKLFF
.	TRBV18	.	TRBJ1-5	TGTGCCAGCTCACCAGGGGCCGATCAGCCCCAGCATTTT	CASSPGADQPQHF